Presented here are 22 T cell receptor beta chains from one specimen sequenced in a study of T-cell reconstitution after alpha-beta-depleted transplantation in children. Unique molecular identifiers were incorporated during preparation of the TCRbeta library. TCRdb passed the PCR reads through MiXCR, listing each CDR3 protein once. Of fewer than 400,000 distinct CDR3 sequences listed, 20% were seen once; the top ten hold about 3.8%. The specimen comprised PBMCs from the stem cell graft donor, sampled from the stem cell graft. These TCRs come from a human donor who donated a stem cell graft to a child with acute myeloid leukemia.

This clonotype was counted ten times or more. The chain links TRBV12-3 or TRBV12-4 to TRBJ1-1; D is unclear. V was clipped by 6 bases and J by 2 bases, with 13 bases between them. The CDR3 is 14 amino acids. Written as DNA, the CDR3 is TGTGCCAGCAGCACGGGAGGCGAAAACACTGAAGCTTTCTTT. The encoded protein is CASSTGGENTEAFF.

In this sample, this clonotype turned up a few times. V is TRBV2 and J is TRBJ2-7; 7 nucleotides match TRBD1. CDR3 length equals 16 residues. The germline CDR1 and CDR2 sequences are SNHLY and FYNNEI. V was pared by 1 base and J by 4 bases, with 10 bases of the junction left unmatched. The CDR3 is CASSEDGAGGIYEQYF. The CDR3 DNA sequence: TGTGCCAGCAGTGAAGATGGAGCAGGGGGAATTTACGAGCAGTACTTC.

This clonotype was found a few times. The chain joins TRBV12-3 or TRBV12-4 to TRBJ2-2; 11 bases line up with TRBD2. Trimming cost V 7 bases and J 7 bases; bases outside gene matches: 14. The CDR3 is 17 amino acids. The CDR3 DNA reads TGTGCCAGCACCCTGGGGGGGGGGACTAGCGGAAACGGGGAGCTGTTTTTT. Residues: CASTLGGGTSGNGELFF.

This clonotype was detected ten times or more. This chain links TRBV3-1 with TRBJ2-1; D unclear. The germline V gene has CDR1 LGHDT and CDR2 YNNKEL (reference sequence). The CDR3 consists of 12 residues. Between the trimmed V and J ends, which lost 4 bases and 8 bases, there was a span of 9 bases. The CDR3: CASSLERHEQFF. CDR3 coding DNA: TGTGCCAGCAGCCTAGAGCGTCATGAGCAGTTCTTC.

This clonotype was detected a few times. The chain carries TRBV28 and TRBJ2-7, with 13 bases aligning to TRBD2. This CDR3 has 14 amino acids. The ends lost 10 bases at V and 4 bases at J; junction bases unmatched: 7. Germline lookup yields CDR1 MDHEN and CDR2 SYDVKM. The chain's CDR3 is CATLLAGGPYEQYF. The CDR3 nucleotides read TGTGCCACTTTACTAGCGGGAGGGCCGTACGAGCAGTACTTC.

This clonotype was detected ten times or more. J is TRBJ2-1 and V is TRBV20-1; D may be TRBD2 (6 bases). Trimming stripped 0 bases from V and 9 bases from J, with 15 bases between. Looked up from germline, CDR1 is DFQATT and CDR2 is SNEGSKA (reference sequence). This CDR3 contains 14 residues. The CDR3: CSAREPGRRGEQFF. CDR3 in DNA: TGCAGTGCTAGAGAGCCAGGGCGGCGGGGTGAGCAGTTCTTC.

In its sample, this clonotype was seen a few times. This chain joins TRBV12-3 or TRBV12-4 and TRBJ2-7; 8 bases match TRBD2. After removal of 3 bases from V and 4 bases from J, the junction contained 5 bases not matched to a gene. The CDR3 extends over 14 amino acids. CDR3 sequence (DNA): TGTGCCAGCAGTTTCGTCACTAGCGGATACGAGCAGTACTTC. It encodes CASSFVTSGYEQYF.

V usage is TRBV4-1 and J usage is TRBJ1-1; tentative D call: TRBD1 (6 bases). V gave up 1 base and J gave up 8 bases, with 14 bases separating them. The germline V gene encodes CDR1 MGHRA and CDR2 YSYEKL. CDR3 length equals 14 residues. CDR3 nucleotides: TGCGCCAGCAGCCAAGGTTCTTTCGGGACAGAAGCTTTCTTT. Translating gives CASSQGSFGTEAFF.

This clonotype was picked up a small number of times. The rearrangement uses TRBV7-9 and TRBJ2-7; D uncertain. The CDR3 has 12 residues. Germline values: CDR1 SEHNR, CDR2 FQNEAQ (reference sequence). Trimming took off 5 bases at V and 5 bases at J, with 10 bases between the two ends. The CDR3 nucleotides read TGTGCCAGCAGCGTACTACCCAACGAGCAGTACTTC. Its translation is CASSVLPNEQYF.

The chain couples TRBV7-2 to TRBJ2-7; D is undetermined. The germline V and J ends were trimmed by 1 base and 5 bases, with 3 bases remaining between them. The CDR3 sequence is 11 residues long. The germline gives CDR1 SGHTA, CDR2 FQGNSA. The DNA of the CDR3 is TGTGCCAGCAGCTTAGTGAACGAGCAGTACTTC. Translated: CASSLVNEQYF. Drawing the rest from reference TRBV7-2 and TRBJ2-7, the complete variable domain is GAGVSQSPSNKVTEKGKDVELRCDPISGHTALYWYRQSLGQGLEFLIYFQGNSAPDKSGLPSDRFSAERTGGSVSTLTIQRTQQEDSAVYLCASSLVNEQYFGPGTRLTVT.

This chain uses TRBV20-1 with TRBJ2-7, with D possibly being TRBD1 (6 bases). Germline V gives CDR1 DFQATT, CDR2 SNEGSKA (reference sequence). This CDR3 is built from 11 residues. The CDR3 is CTVRDTYEQYF. CDR3 DNA sequence: TGCACCGTCCGGGACACCTACGAGCAGTACTTC.

This clonotype was counted many times. The rearrangement uses TRBV28 and TRBJ2-6; TRBD1 aligns across 9 bases. V shed 4 bases, J shed 0 bases, and the junction held 4 bases outside the gene matches. CDR1 and CDR2 from the germline V gene are MDHEN and SYDVKM. This CDR3 is 17 amino acids long. In DNA, the CDR3 is TGTGCCAGCAGTTCCGGGACAGGGATCTCTGGGGCCAACGTCCTGACTTTC. It specifies CASSSGTGISGANVLTF.

This clonotype was counted only a few times. V is TRBV20-1 and J is TRBJ2-1; TRBD2 aligns across 7 bases. With V trimmed by 2 bases and J by 8 bases, 12 bases remained unmatched. The CDR3 sequence is 15 residues long. CDR1 is DFQATT and CDR2 is SNEGSKA in the germline V gene (reference sequence). The CDR3 protein is CSARLAGGRIDEQFF. The CDR3 DNA is TGCAGTGCTAGACTGGCGGGCGGGAGAATAGATGAGCAGTTCTTC.

This clonotype was recorded only once. This chain links TRBV11-2 with TRBJ2-4, with 14 positions matching TRBD2. The J segment lost 15 bases and the V segment lost 0 bases, leaving 1 base of the junction unmatched. CDR1 is SGHAT and CDR2 is FQNNGV in the germline V gene. The CDR3 has 13 amino acids. This CDR3 is CASSLETSGRGYF. The CDR3 DNA reads TGTGCCAGCAGCTTAGAGACTAGCGGGAGGGGGTACTTC.

The chain uses TRBV29-1 and TRBJ2-1; possible D gene TRBD1, 6 bases. In germline, CDR1 is SQVTM, CDR2 ANQGSEA. Trimming removed 3 bases at V and 6 bases at J, with 15 bases between. This CDR3 is built from 14 residues. CDR3 nucleotides: TGCAGCGTTGAGACAGGCAGGTTGGGCAATGAGCAGTTCTTC. Its protein product is CSVETGRLGNEQFF.

The rearrangement joins TRBV11-2 to TRBJ2-5, with D perhaps TRBD1 (5 bases). Germline CDR1 and CDR2: SGHAT and FQNNGV. With 2 bases removed from V and 2 bases from J, the gap between germline ends came to 15 bases. The CDR3 covers 16 residues. The CDR3 DNA follows: TGTGCCAGCAGCTTAAGTCTGGTCAGGGCTCAAGAGACCCAGTACTTC. As protein: CASSLSLVRAQETQYF.

In this sample, this clonotype turned up a few times. The chain employs TRBV5-1 and TRBJ1-4; D gene unclear. V dropped 4 bases and J dropped 5 bases, with 9 bases sitting between them. The CDR3 spans 13 residues. The germline CDR1 and CDR2 sequences are SGHRS and YFSETQ. The DNA for the CDR3 is TGCGCCAGCAGCCTGGACCAGAATGAAAAACTGTTTTTT. This sequence encodes CASSLDQNEKLFF.

The sample holds a few counts of this clonotype. V gene TRBV4-1 combines with J gene TRBJ1-2, with D possibly being TRBD1 (5 bases). Germline V gives CDR1 MGHRA, CDR2 YSYEKL. This CDR3 region has 14 residues. The V end was cut by 0 bases, the J end by 8 bases, with 13 bases between. The CDR3 here is CASSQDPTGYGYTF. The DNA for the CDR3 is TGCGCCAGCAGCCAAGATCCTACAGGCTACGGCTACACCTTC.

This clonotype came up a few times. This sequence joins TRBV29-1 and TRBJ2-5; 8 bases align to TRBD1. Germline V gene sequence: CDR1 SQVTM, CDR2 ANQGSEA. With 3 bases clipped from V and 5 bases from J, the junction kept 5 bases outside the gene matches. CDR3 length: 13 amino acids. CDR3 loop: CSVDRGRRETQYF. CDR3 sequence (DNA): TGCAGCGTTGACAGGGGGCGCCGGGAGACCCAGTACTTC.

The CDR3 protein is CAISDGGGHNEKLFF. In nucleotides, the CDR3 is TGTGCCATCAGTGATGGAGGGGGTCATAATGAAAAACTGTTTTTT. J is TRBJ1-4 and V is TRBV10-3, with a tentative D call TRBD1 (6 bases). Germline V lookup: CDR1 ENHRY, CDR2 SYGVKD. The length of the CDR3 is 15 residues. V lost 3 bases to trimming and J lost 4 bases, with 12 bases between them.

V usage is TRBV4-2 and J usage is TRBJ2-5; 12 bases match TRBD2. The V segment lost 1 base and the J segment 0 bases; nucleotides outside the gene matches: 6. Germline V gene lookup returns CDR1 LGHNA and CDR2 YNFKEQ. The CDR3 runs 18 residues. The CDR3 region is CASSQGLAGDSYQETQYF. As DNA, the CDR3 is TGTGCCAGCAGCCAAGGACTAGCGGGAGATTCGTACCAAGAGACCCAGTACTTC.

This clonotype was detected only a few times. V usage is TRBV6-1 and J usage is TRBJ2-1; 8 bases line up with TRBD2. CDR1 MNHNS and CDR2 SASEGT come from the germline V gene. Trimming removed 6 bases from V and 5 bases from J; junction bases left unmatched: 15. The length of the CDR3 is 17 residues. The CDR3 loop reads CASRHGRGGAGNNEQFF. The CDR3 nucleotides read TGTGCCAGCAGACACGGGAGGGGAGGAGCGGGTAACAATGAGCAGTTCTTC.